This T cell receptor (beta chain) came from a study of vaccination effects on CD4 cells after COVID-19. Study-wide results and caveats: Clones that were induced by infection or by vaccine showed marked contraction late after vaccination.

A 10-day culture period preceded the isolation of CD4+ T cells. Cultures had half their medium replaced with IL-2 medium on days 3 and 7. CDR1 is MNHEY, CDR2 SVGAGI, per germline. V lost 0 bases and J lost 0, with 8 bases in between. The CDR3 runs 15 residues. Only in-frame clones appear in the TCRdb table, and some are missing; sequencing was by immunoSEQ multiplex PCR. Among some 40,000 clones listed, approximately 74% were seen once. Regarding this clone: Its antigen is undetermined.

The rearrangement joins TRBV6-5 to TRBJ1-1, with D unresolved. The sequence derives from a human donor who received a COVID-19 vaccine. The specimen comprised CD4+ T cells from PBMCs cultured without peptide, sampled before COVID-19 vaccination. The CDR3 nucleotides read TGTGCCAGCAGTTACTCACGGAATATGAACACTGAAGCTTTCTTT. This codes for CASSYSRNMNTEAFF.